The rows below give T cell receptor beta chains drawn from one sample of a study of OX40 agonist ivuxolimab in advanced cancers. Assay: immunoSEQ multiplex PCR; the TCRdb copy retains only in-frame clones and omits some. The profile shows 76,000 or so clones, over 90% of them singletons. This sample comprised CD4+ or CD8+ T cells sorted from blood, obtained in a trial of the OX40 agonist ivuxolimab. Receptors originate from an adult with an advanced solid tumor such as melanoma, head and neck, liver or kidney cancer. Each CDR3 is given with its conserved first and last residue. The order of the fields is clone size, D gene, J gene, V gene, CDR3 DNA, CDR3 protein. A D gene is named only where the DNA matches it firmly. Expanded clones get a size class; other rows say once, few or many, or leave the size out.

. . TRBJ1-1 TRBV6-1 TGTGCCAGCAGTGATTGGCTTGGCTTGGCATATGGTGAAGCTTTCTTT CASSDWLGLAYGEAFF
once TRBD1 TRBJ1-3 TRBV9 TGTGCCAGCAGCGCAGGACAGGGAGGAAACACCATATATTTT CASSAGQGGNTIYF
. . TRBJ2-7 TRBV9 TGTGCCAGCAGCCCCACGAAGATGGGGGAGCAGTACTTC CASSPTKMGEQYF
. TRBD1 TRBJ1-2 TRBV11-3 TGTGCCAGCAGCGGCGGGACAGGAGGTAACTATGGCTACACCTTC CASSGGTGGNYGYTF
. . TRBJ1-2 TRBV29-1 TGCAGCGTTGAAGAATTTGGCAGCCTGAGAGCTAACTATGGCTACACCTTC CSVEEFGSLRANYGYTF
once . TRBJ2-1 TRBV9 TGTGCCAGCAGCGTGAGGGGTATTGGGGGATCCTACAATGAGCAGTTCTTC CASSVRGIGGSYNEQFF
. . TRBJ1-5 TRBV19 TGTGCCAGTAGTATAGATTATGGCGGACAGAATCAGCCCCAGCATTTT CASSIDYGGQNQPQHF
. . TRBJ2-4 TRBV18 TGTGCCAGCTCACCTGAGAAGGGGCGAGCAGACATTCAGTACTTC CASSPEKGRADIQYF
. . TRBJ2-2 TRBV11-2 TGTGCCAGCAGCTTAGATTGGACTACCGGGGAGCTGTTTTTT CASSLDWTTGELFF
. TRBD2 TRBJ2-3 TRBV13 TGTGCCAGCAGCCCCGGGGGTAGCGGGAGGGGAGATACGCAGTATTTT CASSPGGSGRGDTQYF
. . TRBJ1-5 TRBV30 TGTGCCTGGAGTGTATTCGGGGGCGAGCCCCAGCATTTT CAWSVFGGEPQHF